Listed here are 4 T cell receptor beta chains from one sample, sequenced in a study of cytotoxic CD8 clonotypes in ibrutinib-treated CLL. Generated by immunoSEQ multiplex PCR, the TCRdb table keeps only in-frame clones and is missing some. The table records about 160,000 clones, approximately 80% of them present only once. This sample comprised PBMCs, obtained after 24 months of ibrutinib treatment. The receptors originated from a human donor with chronic lymphocytic leukemia.

The DNA of the CDR3 is TGCGCCAGCAGCTTGGGTGACCACGCCCACGAGCAGTACTTC. This encodes CASSLGDHAHEQYF. The chain employs TRBV5-1 and TRBJ2-7; D gene uncertain. Germline loops: CDR1 SGHRS, CDR2 YFSETQ. V gave up 0 bases and J gave up 5 bases, with 12 bases separating them. This CDR3 is 14 amino acids long.

This chain joins TRBV7-3 and TRBJ2-1; 8 nucleotides match TRBD2. Germline V CDR1 and CDR2: SGHTA, FQGTGA. V gave up 4 bases and J gave up 9 bases; unmatched junction bases: 11. The CDR3 length is 15 residues. For the CDR3, the DNA is TGTGCCAGCAGCTCCGTCCCGGGACTAGGGGGTGAGCAGTTCTTC. Its protein product is CASSSVPGLGGEQFF.

The V and J genes are TRBV6-5 and TRBJ1-1; D not resolved. Deletions cut 5 bases from V and 1 base from J, with 8 bases between. The CDR3 is made up of 13 amino acids. In germline, CDR1 is MNHEY, CDR2 SVGAGI. The CDR3 loop is CASSRTENTEAFF. The CDR3 DNA sequence: TGTGCCAGCAGTCGTACAGAGAACACTGAAGCTTTCTTT.

The chain has TRBV7-3 and TRBJ1-1; tentatively, D is TRBD1 (5 bases). With 5 bases removed from V and 3 bases from J, the gap between germline ends came to 16 bases. The CDR3 contains 15 residues. CDR1 and CDR2 (germline): SGHTA, FQGTGA. CDR3 in DNA: TGTGCCAGCAGCCCATCAGCCGAGGGGCACACTGAAGCTTTCTTT. It translates to CASSPSAEGHTEAFF.